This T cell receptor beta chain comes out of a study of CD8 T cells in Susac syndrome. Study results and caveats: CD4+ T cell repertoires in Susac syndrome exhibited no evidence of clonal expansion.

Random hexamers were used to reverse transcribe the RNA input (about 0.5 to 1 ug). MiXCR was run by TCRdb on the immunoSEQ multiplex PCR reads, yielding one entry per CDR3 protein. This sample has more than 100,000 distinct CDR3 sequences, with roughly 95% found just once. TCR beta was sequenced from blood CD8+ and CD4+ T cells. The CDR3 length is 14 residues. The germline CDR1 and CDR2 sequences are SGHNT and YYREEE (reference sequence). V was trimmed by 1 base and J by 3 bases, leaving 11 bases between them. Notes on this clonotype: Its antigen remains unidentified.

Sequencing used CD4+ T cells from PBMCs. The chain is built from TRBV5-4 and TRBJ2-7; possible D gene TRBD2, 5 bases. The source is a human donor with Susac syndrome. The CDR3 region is CASSLSQRNYEQYF. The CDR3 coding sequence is TGTGCCAGCAGCTTGTCCCAGCGGAACTACGAGCAGTACTTC.